These 5 T cell receptor beta chains originate from one sample sequenced in a study of regulatory T cells in long-lasting Graves disease. Sample time point: newly diagnosed GD, antithyroid drugs for less than 3 months. Generation of the TCR library employed RNA extracted from PBMCs. CDR3-region Arm-PCR and iRepertoire HTBI primers produced the TCR beta libraries. TCRdb reanalysed the multiplex PCR reads using MiXCR and keeps one entry per CDR3 protein. Among about 430,000 distinct CDR3 sequences listed, roughly 15% were seen once. These data were also filed under a second study, of T cells in Graves' hyperthyroidism and ophthalmopathy.

The input for sequencing was peripheral blood mononuclear cells (PBMCs), taken at new diagnosis, from a patient treated with antithyroid drugs. These receptors came from a woman in her thirties or forties with Graves disease.

Many counts were recorded for this clonotype. J is TRBJ2-7 and V is TRBV30; D gene unclear. Trimming took 3 bases from V and 0 from J, leaving 9 bases between them. Germline V gene sequence: CDR1 GTSNPN, CDR2 SVGIG (reference sequence). The CDR3 spans 13 residues. The CDR3 reads CAWSVGTSYEQYF. DNA for the CDR3: TGTGCCTGGAGCGTCGGAACCTCCTACGAGCAGTACTTC.

This clonotype was seen more than once but under ten times. The chain employs TRBV19 and TRBJ1-5; 7 bases line up with TRBD1. V lost 5 bases and J lost 6; bases outside the gene matches: 10. This CDR3 is 15 amino acids long. Germline V gene lookup returns CDR1 LNHDA and CDR2 SQIVND (reference sequence). This CDR3 reads CASSAPSRGSQPQHF. For the CDR3, the DNA is TGTGCCAGTAGTGCCCCCTCCAGGGGGAGTCAGCCCCAGCATTTT.

In its sample, this clonotype was seen many times. The chain carries TRBV30 and TRBJ1-5, with D perhaps matching TRBD1 (5 bases). Germline-derived CDR1 and CDR2 are GTSNPN and SVGIG (reference sequence). Trimming pared 5 bases from V and 5 bases from J, leaving 19 bases between. The CDR3 sequence is 15 residues long. The CDR3 protein is CAWAQDRGEDQPQHF. CDR3 in DNA: TGTGCCTGGGCCCAAGACAGAGGGGAAGATCAGCCCCAGCATTTT.

This clonotype was observed at least ten times. V gene TRBV10-3 combines with J gene TRBJ2-5; D unresolved. The CDR3 has 11 amino acids. V lost 2 bases, J lost 4 bases, and 2 bases lay in between. The germline CDR1 and CDR2 sequences are ENHRY and SYGVKD. The CDR3 coding sequence is TGTGCCATCAGTGAGGGAGAGACCCAGTACTTC. Residues: CAISEGETQYF.

This clonotype was seen ten or more times. The V and J genes are TRBV20-1 and TRBJ2-1; 14 nucleotides agree with TRBD2. Germline loops: CDR1 DFQATT, CDR2 SNEGSKA (reference sequence). J gave up 7 bases and V 6 bases, and 8 bases lay outside the gene matches. The CDR3 is 15 residues long. CDR3 sequence: CSAPGTSGSYNEQFF. The DNA of the CDR3 is TGCAGTGCCCCGGGGACTAGCGGGAGTTATAATGAGCAGTTCTTC.